This passage covers 12 T cell receptor beta chains from one sample sequenced in a study of blood T cell repertoires in COVID-19. This table comes from immunoSEQ multiplex PCR, and its TCRdb copy is limited to in-frame clones, with some not included. The profile shows 310,000 or so clones, roughly nine tenths of them singletons. Sequencing was done on a sample of peripheral blood. All receptors come from a man aged 18 to 30 who had recovered from COVID-19.

This chain joins TRBV9 and TRBJ2-5; possibly TRBD2 for D (6 bases). Looked up from germline, CDR1 is SGDLS and CDR2 is YYNGEE. Trimming cost V 3 bases and J 5 bases, with 14 bases left between them. The CDR3 totals 14 residues. The DNA of the CDR3 is TGTGCCAGCAGCGCCGGGGGATCGGGTGAGACCCAGTACTTC. Translating it yields CASSAGGSGETQYF.

This sequence joins TRBV10-3 and TRBJ2-1; TRBD2 aligns across 9 bases. The CDR3 is 13 amino acids. Germline trimming cut 10 bases from V and 5 bases from J; bases unmatched to any gene: 6. Germline lookup yields CDR1 ENHRY and CDR2 SYGVKD. The CDR3 sequence: CATLAGTHNEQFF. CDR3 nucleotides: TGTGCCACCCTAGCGGGGACTCACAATGAGCAGTTCTTC.

The chain links TRBV14 to TRBJ2-7, with 7 positions matching TRBD2. The junction had 5 bases not matched to a gene; V was cut back by 3 bases and J by 0 bases. The CDR3 is 15 residues long. Germline assignment: CDR1 SGHDN and CDR2 FVKESK. The CDR3 here is CASSHFPGGSYEQYF. Written as DNA, the CDR3 is TGTGCCAGCAGCCACTTCCCGGGAGGCTCCTACGAGCAGTACTTC.

CDR3 protein: CASSWGQDLYGYTF. CDR3 nucleotides: TGCGCCAGCAGTTGGGGACAGGACCTCTATGGCTACACCTTC. The chain combines TRBV5-1 with TRBJ1-2, with 8 bases that match TRBD1. This CDR3 has 14 residues. CDR1 is SGHRS, CDR2 YFSETQ, per germline. After removal of 5 bases from V and 4 bases from J, the junction contained 7 bases not matched to a gene.

The chain couples TRBV3-1 (or the pseudogene TRBV3-2) to TRBJ1-5; 7 bases map to TRBD1. After removal of 4 bases from V and 3 bases from J, the junction contained 3 bases not matched to a gene. Germline CDR1 reads LGHDT; CDR2 reads YNNKEL (reference sequence). This CDR3 has 14 amino acids. The chain's CDR3 is CASSLDRDNQPQHF. As DNA, the CDR3 is TGTGCCAGCAGCCTCGACAGGGACAATCAGCCCCAGCATTTT.

This chain uses TRBV9 with TRBJ2-3, with D possibly TRBD2 on 6 matching bases. CDR3 size: 16 residues. Germline assignment: CDR1 SGDLS and CDR2 YYNGEE. Trimming shortened V by 0 bases and J by 2 bases, and 13 bases separated the two germline ends. Here the CDR3 DNA reads TGTGCCAGCAGCGTAGAAGCTAGCGTCGTCACAGATACGCAGTATTTT. This sequence encodes CASSVEASVVTDTQYF. The whole variable domain, filled in from reference TRBV9 and TRBJ2-3, reads DSGVTQTPKHLITATGQRVTLRCSPRSGDLSVYWYQQSLDQGLQFLIQYYNGEERAKGNILERFSAQQFPDLHSELNLSSLELGDSALYFCASSVEASVVTDTQYFGPGTRLTVL.

This clone was recorded a few times. The rearrangement uses TRBV24-1 and TRBJ2-1, with D perhaps matching TRBD1 (5 bases). V lost 4 bases to trimming and J lost 5 bases, with 8 bases between them. The length of the CDR3 is 13 residues. Looked up from germline, CDR1 is KGHDR and CDR2 is SFDVKD. The CDR3 here is CATSDRVHNEQFF. CDR3 bases: TGTGCCACCAGTGACAGGGTCCACAATGAGCAGTTCTTC.

The rearrangement uses TRBV20-1 and TRBJ1-2, with D possibly being TRBD1 (5 bases). CDR1 and CDR2 from the germline V gene are DFQATT and SNEGSKA (reference sequence). The CDR3 contains 11 residues. Trimming cost V 6 bases and J 5 bases, with 10 bases left between them. For the CDR3, the DNA is TGCAGTGCCGGACACAGATATGGCTACACCTTC. Residues: CSAGHRYGYTF.

The chain uses TRBV29-1 and TRBJ1-1, with TRBD1 matching 10 bases. Germline V gene lookup returns CDR1 SQVTM and CDR2 ANQGSEA. This CDR3 is 14 amino acids long. The trim removed 6 bases at V and 10 bases at J, leaving 14 bases unmatched. The CDR3 is CSVENRDRGLGAFF. CDR3 coding DNA: TGCAGCGTCGAAAACCGGGACAGGGGTTTGGGAGCTTTCTTT.

The chain links TRBV24-1 to TRBJ2-1; TRBD2 matches at 14 bases. Looked up from germline, CDR1 is KGHDR and CDR2 is SFDVKD. The V and J ends lost 3 bases and 7 bases, in that order; junction bases with no gene match: 1. This CDR3 is 15 amino acids long. The CDR3 coding sequence is TGTGCCACCAGTGATGGGACTAGCGGGGGTAATGAGCAGTTCTTC. Translating it yields CATSDGTSGGNEQFF.

The chain links TRBV18 to TRBJ2-2; 10 bases line up with TRBD2. Germline assignment: CDR1 KGHSH and CDR2 LQKENI. This CDR3 has 16 amino acids. J lost 6 bases, V lost 4 bases, and 8 bases had no gene match. For the CDR3, the DNA is TGTGCCAGCTCACGAGGGCTAGCGGGAGATTCCGGGGAGCTGTTTTTT. Translated: CASSRGLAGDSGELFF. Drawing the rest from reference TRBV18 and TRBJ2-2, the complete variable domain is NAGVMQNPRHLVRRRGQEARLRCSPMKGHSHVYWYRQLPEEGLKFMVYLQKENIIDESGMPKERFSAEFPKEGPSILRIQQVVRGDSAAYFCASSRGLAGDSGELFFGEGSRLTVL.

The rearrangement uses TRBV20-1 and TRBJ1-1; D might be TRBD1 (5 bases). The CDR3 sequence is 13 residues long. Trimming removed 3 bases at V and 0 bases at J, with 8 bases between. The V gene's germline CDR1 is DFQATT and CDR2 SNEGSKA (reference sequence). CDR3 amino acids: CSASRDLNTEAFF. CDR3 nucleotides: TGCAGTGCTAGTCGGGACTTGAACACTGAAGCTTTCTTT.